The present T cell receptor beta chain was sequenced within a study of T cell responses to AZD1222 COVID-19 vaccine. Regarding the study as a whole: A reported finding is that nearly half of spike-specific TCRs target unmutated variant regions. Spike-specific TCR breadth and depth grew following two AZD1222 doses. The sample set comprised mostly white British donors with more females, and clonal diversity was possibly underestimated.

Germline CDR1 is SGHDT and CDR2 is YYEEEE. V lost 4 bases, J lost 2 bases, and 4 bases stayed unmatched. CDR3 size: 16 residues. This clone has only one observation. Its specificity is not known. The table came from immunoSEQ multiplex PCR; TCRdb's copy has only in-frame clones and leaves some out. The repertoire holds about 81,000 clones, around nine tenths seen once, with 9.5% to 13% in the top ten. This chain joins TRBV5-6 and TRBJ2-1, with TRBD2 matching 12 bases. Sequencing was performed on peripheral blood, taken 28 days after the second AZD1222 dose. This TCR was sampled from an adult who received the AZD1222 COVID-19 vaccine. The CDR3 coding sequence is TGTGCCAGCAGCCCACTAGCGGGGGGACCCTACAATGAGCAGTTCTTC. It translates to CASSPLAGGPYNEQFF.